Each of the 4 T cell receptor beta chains below was sequenced from the same sample in a study of Ad26.COV2.S vaccination and SARS-CoV-2 variants (TCRdb year 2021). Library method: the immunoSEQ multiplex PCR assay. TCRdb provides this immuneACCESS table in a form limited to in-frame rearrangements. Some clones are lacking; in checked studies, under half of them reflect an unresolved V gene, and why the rest are absent is not known. Within this sample are around 450,000 clones, with around nine tenths of them counted one time only. The ten largest clones represent around 3.6% of the sample. What this sample's treatment or condition label stands for: some 19 received Ad26.COV2.S at low or high dose, single or two shots; about 5 received placebo; per-sample allocation not given. For vaccine and placebo recipients, the sequenced repertoires came from samples collected on day 63 after the first injection.

This sample comprised peripheral blood, obtained in a trial of Ad26.COV2.S vaccine versus placebo. Receptors were obtained from a person between 18 and 65 years old who received the Ad26.COV2.S COVID-19 vaccine or a placebo.

The sample holds one count of this clone. The chain is built from TRBV7-3 and TRBJ2-1, with 8 nucleotides matching TRBD1. Unmatched junction bases numbered 9, after V lost 5 bases and J lost 9 bases. In germline, CDR1 is SGHTA, CDR2 FQGTGA. The CDR3 spans 14 residues. The CDR3 here is CASSLDRASGEQFF. The CDR3 coding sequence is TGTGCCAGCAGCCTGGACAGGGCGAGTGGTGAGCAGTTCTTC.

The genes are TRBV3-1 (or the pseudogene TRBV3-2) and TRBJ2-6; 10 bases are shared with TRBD1. Losses at the gene ends were 0 bases for V and 2 bases for J; bases not matched to a gene: 7. The germline CDR1 and CDR2 sequences are LGHDT and YNNKEL (reference sequence). This CDR3 has 19 residues. The CDR3 region has the DNA TGTGCCAGCAGCCAAGAAAGAAGACAGGGGGCCCCTGGGGCCAACGTCCTGACTTTC. As protein: CASSQERRQGAPGANVLTF.

The rearrangement uses TRBV7-2 and TRBJ2-2; 7 bases match TRBD1. CDR1 SGHTA and CDR2 FQGNSA come from the germline V gene. The length of the CDR3 is 14 residues. The V gene end was trimmed by 6 bases and the J gene end by 0 bases; junction bases not matched to a gene: 1. The CDR3 DNA follows: TGTGCCAGCAGGGGGACAGCGAACACCGGGGAGCTGTTTTTT. Its protein is CASRGTANTGELFF.

The gene calls are TRBV23-1 and TRBJ2-7; TRBD2 matches 7 bases. TRBV23-1 is designated an ORF whose function remains uncertain. With V trimmed by 0 bases and J by 6 bases, 8 bases remained unmatched. The CDR3 length is 15 residues. This CDR3 reads CASSQSGTTPAEQYF. The CDR3 DNA reads TGCGCCAGCAGTCAATCAGGGACTACCCCTGCCGAGCAGTACTTC.